The 9 T cell receptor beta chains reported below all come from one sample, sequenced in a study of cytomegalovirus exposure and HLA in healthy donors. Amplification used 60 Vbeta primers and 13 Jbeta primers. The data were produced by immunoSEQ multiplex PCR, yet TCRdb's version contains in-frame clones alone and is incomplete. The sample includes 100,000 to 150,000 clones. Source material: PBMCs. The receptor set was obtained from a man aged 40-49 years in good health and CMV-seronegative.

The V call is TRBV30, the J call TRBJ1-5; D might be TRBD1 (5 bases). The V end was cut by 1 base, the J end by 6 bases, with 10 bases between. Germline V gene data show CDR1 as GTSNPN and CDR2 as SVGIG (reference sequence). The CDR3 runs to 13 residues. The CDR3 DNA sequence: TGTGCCTGGAGTGAACAGGAGGGTCAGCCCCAGCATTTT. It specifies CAWSEQEGQPQHF.

The V gene is TRBV5-6, the J gene TRBJ1-3; 7 nucleotides line up with TRBD1. V lost 3 bases and J lost 0; bases outside the gene matches: 3. CDR1 and CDR2 (germline): SGHDT, YYEEEE. The CDR3 is 15 amino acids. CDR3 sequence (DNA): TGTGCCAGCAGCTGGGGGACAGCCTCTGGAAACACCATATATTTT. It is translated as CASSWGTASGNTIYF.

The gene calls are TRBV4-3 and TRBJ2-1; 8 nucleotides match TRBD1. The germline V gene encodes CDR1 LGHNA and CDR2 YSLEER. The length of the CDR3 is 15 residues. With 0 bases clipped from V and 4 bases from J, the junction kept 2 bases outside the gene matches. CDR3 nucleotide sequence: TGCGCCAGCAGCCAAGAAGGACAGGGTTACAATGAGCAGTTCTTC. Translation: CASSQEGQGYNEQFF.

The rearrangement links TRBV13 to TRBJ1-2, with D uncertain. V shed 2 bases and J shed 2 bases, with 9 bases lying between them. Germline V CDR1 and CDR2: PRHDT, FYEKMQ (reference sequence). The CDR3 covers 14 residues. The CDR3 loop is CASSLTRGNYGYTF. The CDR3 DNA reads as TGTGCCAGCAGCTTAACACGAGGAAACTATGGCTACACCTTC. Based on the CDR3 plus reference TRBV13 and TRBJ1-2, the full variable domain is AAGVIQSPRHLIKEKRETATLKCYPIPRHDTVYWYQQGPGQDPQFLISFYEKMQSDKGSIPDRFSAQQFSDYHSELNMSSLELGDSALYFCASSLTRGNYGYTFGSGTRLTVV.

The chain links TRBV9 to TRBJ1-4; TRBD1 matches at 7 bases. The CDR3 has 17 amino acids. J lost 7 bases, V lost 0 bases, and 12 bases had no gene match. The germline V gene encodes CDR1 SGDLS and CDR2 YYNGEE. The CDR3 sequence is CASSVASTGVRGEKLFF. The CDR3, as DNA: TGTGCCAGCAGCGTAGCATCCACAGGGGTAAGAGGTGAAAAACTGTTTTTT. Complete variable domain (other parts from reference TRBV9 and TRBJ1-4): DSGVTQTPKHLITATGQRVTLRCSPRSGDLSVYWYQQSLDQGLQFLIQYYNGEERAKGNILERFSAQQFPDLHSELNLSSLELGDSALYFCASSVASTGVRGEKLFFGSGTQLSVL.

The chain couples TRBV7-8 to TRBJ1-3; possibly TRBD1 for D (5 bases). The CDR3 length is 19 residues. From germline, CDR1 is SGHVS and CDR2 FQNEAQ. Between the trimmed V and J ends, which lost 5 bases and 0 bases, there was a span of 23 bases. The CDR3 protein is CASSPASSGAANSGNTIYF. DNA for the CDR3: TGTGCCAGCAGCCCAGCGTCCAGCGGGGCGGCCAACTCTGGAAACACCATATATTTT.

The chain uses TRBV19 and TRBJ2-7; D ambiguous. The CDR3 has 12 residues. Looked up from germline, CDR1 is LNHDA and CDR2 is SQIVND (reference sequence). V was trimmed by 3 bases and J by 7 bases, leaving 10 bases between them. Here the CDR3 reads CASSINLGEQYF. The CDR3 DNA is TGTGCCAGTAGTATCAATCTCGGGGAGCAGTACTTC.

Worth noting for this clone: Other DNA sequences in this specimen translate into the identical CDR3. DNA for the CDR3: TGTGCCAGCAGGCCCCGACGGGGAGGCAATCAGCCCCAGCATTTT. It is translated as CASRPRRGGNQPQHF. The rearrangement uses TRBV2 and TRBJ1-5; D is ambiguous. The CDR3 length is 15 residues. Germline CDR1 SNHLY, CDR2 FYNNEI. Trimming pared 6 bases from V and 2 bases from J, leaving 14 bases between.

This rearrangement joins TRBV7-9 to TRBJ2-3, with D perhaps TRBD2 (5 bases). The germline V gene encodes CDR1 SEHNR and CDR2 FQNEAQ (reference sequence). The CDR3 runs 16 residues. V lost 4 bases and J 2 bases, leaving 16 bases between the germline ends. CDR3 DNA: TGTGCCAGCAGCTCGTCTAGCTCCATGAACACAGATACGCAGTATTTT. Its translation is CASSSSSSMNTDTQYF. Combining the CDR3 with reference TRBV7-9 and TRBJ2-3 gives the whole variable domain DTGVSQNPRHKITKRGQNVTFRCDPISEHNRLYWYRQTLGQGPEFLTYFQNEAQLEKSRLLSDRFSAERPKGSFSTLEIQRTEQGDSAMYLCASSSSSSMNTDTQYFGPGTRLTVL.